This TCR beta chain comes out of a study of blood T cell repertoires in COVID-19. Study details: Material from acute and convalescent COVID-19 was sourced from the United States, Italy and Spain.

Original data processing: Estimates of nucleated cell counts were drawn from the amplification of reference gene primers. Libraries were prepared by immunoSEQ multiplex PCR; TCRdb keeps only in-frame clonotypes and omits some of them. That table furnishes V, J and clone size, whereas the DNA furnished D and trimming. Of about 270,000 clones in the sample, 88% were seen once. Participants had their cohort set by participant-reported clinical history. Resolution of symptoms, clearance, or two negative PCRs was present in recovered Cohort 3 donors. V gave up 6 bases and J gave up 0 bases, with 15 bases separating them. Germline CDR1 is SGHDT and CDR2 is YYEEEE. CDR3 length: 15 residues.

The gene calls are TRBV5-6 and TRBJ1-2; D ambiguous. The receptor was isolated from a woman aged 45 to 65 who had recovered from COVID-19. The sequencing sample was made of PBMCs or T cells enriched from blood (not recorded which). The CDR3 sequence is CASTFPSKANYGYTF. The DNA for the CDR3 is TGTGCCAGCACCTTCCCTAGCAAGGCTAACTATGGCTACACCTTC.